The subject of this entry is one T cell receptor (beta chain). What it recognizes is unknown. This entry belongs to a study of vaccination effects on CD4 cells after COVID-19. Within the ViraFEST assay, antigen-specific CD4+ T cells underwent expansion with viral peptide pools prior to sequencing. The culture ran for 10 days, and then CD4+ T cells were isolated. Each participant received a vaccine that was either BNT162b2 or mRNA-1273, given as two doses. The assay was immunoSEQ multiplex PCR, and TCRdb's table has in-frame clones only and misses some. The table lists about 59,000 clones, roughly 78% of them singletons. CDR3 length: 14 residues. V lost 8 bases to trimming and J lost 6 bases; unmatched junction nucleotides: 7. Germline V gene sequence: CDR1 MGHRA, CDR2 YSYEKL.

The chain has TRBV4-1 and TRBJ2-2; TRBD1 matches at 9 bases. The sequencing here drew on CD4+ T cells from PBMCs cultured with HCoV-OC43 spike peptides, taken after COVID-19 vaccination. Specified subset: HCoV-OC43 spike overlapping peptide pool stimulation. The clonotype originates from a human donor who received a COVID-19 vaccine. CDR3 in amino acids: CASQNRQGAGELFF. CDR3 nucleotide sequence: TGCGCCAGCCAAAACAGACAGGGGGCCGGGGAGCTGTTTTTT.